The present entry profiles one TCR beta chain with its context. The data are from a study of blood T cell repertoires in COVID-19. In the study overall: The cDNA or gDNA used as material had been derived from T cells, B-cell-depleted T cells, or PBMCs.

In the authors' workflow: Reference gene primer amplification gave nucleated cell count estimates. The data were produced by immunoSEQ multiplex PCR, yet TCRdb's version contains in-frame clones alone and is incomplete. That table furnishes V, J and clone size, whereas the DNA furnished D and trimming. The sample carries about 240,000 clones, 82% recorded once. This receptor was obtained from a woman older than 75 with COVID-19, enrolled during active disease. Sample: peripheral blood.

For the CDR3, the DNA is TGTGCCAGCAGTCCCCCGGACTTTCGGGGTAGGGACACTGAAGCTTTCTTT. Translated, it gives CASSPPDFRGRDTEAFF. The rearrangement joins TRBV6-6 to TRBJ1-1; D is ambiguous. This CDR3 has 17 residues. The V gene lost 5 bases and the J gene lost 3 bases, with 22 bases spanning the gap. The germline CDR1 and CDR2 sequences are MNHNY and SVGAGI (reference sequence).